The source of this TCR beta chain is a study of vaccination effects on CD4 cells after COVID-19. Notes on the study in general: After vaccination, at late timepoints, clones induced by infection and by vaccine contracted markedly.

Expansion of antigen-specific CD4+ T cells with viral peptide pools was carried out by the ViraFEST assay before sequencing. Culture lasted roughly 9 days before CD4+ T cell isolation. All vaccine recipients tested negative for nucleocapsid antibodies and had never contracted SARS-CoV-2 infection. Wells containing approximately 2 million PBMC each were cultured with roughly 10 IU/ml IL-2 and 8 to 10 ug/ml peptides. The authors exchanged half the medium for IL-2 medium on days 3 and 7. TCRdb keeps only in-frame clones here, not all; method: immunoSEQ multiplex PCR. The sample includes approximately 74,000 clones, 60% to 75% seen only once; the top ten take about 3.2%. A word on this clone: Its antigen is unknown.

Trimming left V 4 bases short and J 7 bases short, with 11 bases between. This CDR3 comprises 13 residues. Germline values: CDR1 MRHNA, CDR2 SNTAGT. The sequence derives from a human donor who received a COVID-19 vaccine. The material was CD4+ T cells from PBMCs cultured with HCoV-NL63 spike peptides, obtained before COVID-19 vaccination. This chain joins TRBV6-4 and TRBJ2-1; possibly TRBD2 for D (6 bases). The CDR3 nucleotides read TGTGCCAGCAGTGGGGCGGCGGGGAATGAGCAGTTCTTC. Translation gives CASSGAAGNEQFF.